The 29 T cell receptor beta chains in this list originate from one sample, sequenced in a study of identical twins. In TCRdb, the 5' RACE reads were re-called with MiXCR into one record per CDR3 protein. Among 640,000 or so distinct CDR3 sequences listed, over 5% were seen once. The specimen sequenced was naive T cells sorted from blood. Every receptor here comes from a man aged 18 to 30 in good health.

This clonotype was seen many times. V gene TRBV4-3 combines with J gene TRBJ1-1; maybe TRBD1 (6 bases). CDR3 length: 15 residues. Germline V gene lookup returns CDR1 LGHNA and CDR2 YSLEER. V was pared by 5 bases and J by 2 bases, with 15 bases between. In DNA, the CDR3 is TGCGCCAGCAGCACAGACCCCGGGACAAACACTGAAGCTTTCTTT. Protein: CASSTDPGTNTEAFF.

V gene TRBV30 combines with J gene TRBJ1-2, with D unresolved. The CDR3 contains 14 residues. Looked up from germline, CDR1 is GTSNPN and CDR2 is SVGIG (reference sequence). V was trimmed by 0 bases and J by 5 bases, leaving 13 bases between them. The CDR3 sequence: CAWSVSFSAYGYTF. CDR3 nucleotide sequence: TGTGCCTGGAGTGTCTCCTTCTCGGCATATGGCTACACCTTC.

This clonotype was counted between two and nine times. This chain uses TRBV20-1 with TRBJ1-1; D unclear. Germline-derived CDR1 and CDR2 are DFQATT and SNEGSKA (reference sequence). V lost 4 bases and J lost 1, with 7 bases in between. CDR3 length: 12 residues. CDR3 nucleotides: TGCAGTGCTACAAGGGAGAACACTGAAGCTTTCTTT. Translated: CSATRENTEAFF.

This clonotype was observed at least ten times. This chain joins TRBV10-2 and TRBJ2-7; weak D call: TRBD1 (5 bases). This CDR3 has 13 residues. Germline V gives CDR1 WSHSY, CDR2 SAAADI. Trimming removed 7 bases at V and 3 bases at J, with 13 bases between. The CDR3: CASTRQPYYEQYV. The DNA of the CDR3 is TGCGCCAGCACCCGACAGCCCTACTACGAGCAGTACGTC.

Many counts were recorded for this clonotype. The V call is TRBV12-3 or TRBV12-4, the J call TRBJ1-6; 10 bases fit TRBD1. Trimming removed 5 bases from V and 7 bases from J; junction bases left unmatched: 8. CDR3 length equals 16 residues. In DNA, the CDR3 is TGTGCCAGCAGTCAGGGGGACAGGGGTGTAAATTCACCCCTCCACTTT. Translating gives CASSQGDRGVNSPLHF.

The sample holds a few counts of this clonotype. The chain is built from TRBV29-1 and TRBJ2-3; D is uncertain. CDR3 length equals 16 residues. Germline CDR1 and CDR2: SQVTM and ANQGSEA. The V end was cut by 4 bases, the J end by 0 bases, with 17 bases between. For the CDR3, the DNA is TGCAGCGTTGCGGGTTGGCTGAGAGGAAGCACAGATACGCAGTATTTT. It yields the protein CSVAGWLRGSTDTQYF.

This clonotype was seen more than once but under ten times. The CDR3 here is CVTGGIEAYEQYF. DNA of the CDR3: TGTGTTACGGGGGGGATCGAAGCCTACGAGCAGTACTTC. The chain employs TRBV7-8 and TRBJ2-7, with 8 positions matching TRBD2. The CDR3 sequence is 13 residues long. Germline CDR1 SGHVS, CDR2 FQNEAQ.

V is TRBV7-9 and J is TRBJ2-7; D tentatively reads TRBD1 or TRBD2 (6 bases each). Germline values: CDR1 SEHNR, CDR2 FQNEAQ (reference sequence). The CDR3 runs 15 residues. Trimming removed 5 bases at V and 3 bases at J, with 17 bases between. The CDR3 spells CASSAGPRGGYEQYF. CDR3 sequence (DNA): TGTGCCAGCAGCGCGGGACCTAGAGGGGGCTACGAGCAGTACTTC.

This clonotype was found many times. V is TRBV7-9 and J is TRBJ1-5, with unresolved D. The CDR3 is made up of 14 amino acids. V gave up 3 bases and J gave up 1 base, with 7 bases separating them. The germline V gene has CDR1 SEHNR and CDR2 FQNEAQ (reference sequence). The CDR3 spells CASSLAASNQPQHF. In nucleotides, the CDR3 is TGTGCCAGCAGCTTGGCGGCGAGCAATCAGCCCCAGCATTTT.

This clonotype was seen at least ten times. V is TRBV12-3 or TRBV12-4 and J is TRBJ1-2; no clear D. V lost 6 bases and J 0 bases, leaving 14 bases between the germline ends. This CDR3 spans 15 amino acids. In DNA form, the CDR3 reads TGTGCCAGCAGCCGAGCAGGCGGCCCTAACTATGGCTACACCTTC. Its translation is CASSRAGGPNYGYTF.

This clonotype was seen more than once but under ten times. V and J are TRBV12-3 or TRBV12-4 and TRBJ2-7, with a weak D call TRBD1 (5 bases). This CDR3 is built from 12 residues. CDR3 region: CASTLGVYEQYV. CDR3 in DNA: TGTGCCAGCACTTTAGGGGTCTACGAGCAGTACGTC.

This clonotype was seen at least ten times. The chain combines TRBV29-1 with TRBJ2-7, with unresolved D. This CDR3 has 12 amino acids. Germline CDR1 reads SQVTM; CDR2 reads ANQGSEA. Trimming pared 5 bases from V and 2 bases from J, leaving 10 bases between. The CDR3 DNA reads TGCAGCGTTCGACAAGGTCCCTACGAGCAGTACTTC. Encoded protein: CSVRQGPYEQYF.

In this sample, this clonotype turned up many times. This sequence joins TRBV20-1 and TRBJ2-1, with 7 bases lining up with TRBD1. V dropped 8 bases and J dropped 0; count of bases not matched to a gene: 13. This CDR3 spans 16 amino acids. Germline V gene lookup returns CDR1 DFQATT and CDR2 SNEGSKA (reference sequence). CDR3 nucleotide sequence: TGCAGTCTACCGATAAGAGGGGGCAACTCCTACAATGAGCAGTTCTTC. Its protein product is CSLPIRGGNSYNEQFF.

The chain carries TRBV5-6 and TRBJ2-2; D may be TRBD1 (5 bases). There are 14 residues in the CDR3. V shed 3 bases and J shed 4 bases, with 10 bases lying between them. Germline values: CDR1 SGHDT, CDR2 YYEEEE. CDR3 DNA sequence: TGTGCCAGCAGCTCAGTTAGGGGCACCGGGGAGCTGTTTTTT. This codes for CASSSVRGTGELFF.

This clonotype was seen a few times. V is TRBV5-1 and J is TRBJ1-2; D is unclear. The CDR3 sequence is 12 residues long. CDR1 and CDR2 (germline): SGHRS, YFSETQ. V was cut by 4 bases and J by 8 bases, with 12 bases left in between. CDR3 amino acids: CASSPGTGGYTF. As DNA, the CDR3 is TGCGCCAGCAGCCCGGGCACGGGAGGCTACACCTTC.

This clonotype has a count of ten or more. The CDR3 loop reads CASWGRSSYEQYF. CDR3 nucleotides: TGTGCCAGCTGGGGCAGGAGCTCCTACGAGCAGTACTTC. The V call is TRBV12-3 or TRBV12-4, the J call TRBJ2-7, with D possibly being TRBD1 (5 bases). The CDR3 extends over 13 amino acids. Trimming removed 8 bases from V and 0 bases from J, with 11 bases in between.

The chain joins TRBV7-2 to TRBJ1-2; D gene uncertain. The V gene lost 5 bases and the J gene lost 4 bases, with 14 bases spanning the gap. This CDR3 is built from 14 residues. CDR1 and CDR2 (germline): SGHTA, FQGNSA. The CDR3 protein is CASSDIDRLYGYTF. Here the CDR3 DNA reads TGTGCCAGCAGCGACATTGACCGACTCTATGGCTACACCTTC.

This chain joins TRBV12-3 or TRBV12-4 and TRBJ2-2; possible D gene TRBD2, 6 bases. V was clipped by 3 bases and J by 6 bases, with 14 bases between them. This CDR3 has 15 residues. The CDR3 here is CASSFERAGAGELFF. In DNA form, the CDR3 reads TGTGCCAGCAGTTTCGAGAGAGCGGGTGCCGGGGAGCTGTTTTTT.

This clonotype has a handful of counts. The CDR3 here is CATAPPGTRETQYF. The CDR3 DNA reads TGTGCCACCGCCCCCCCAGGAACGAGGGAGACCCAGTACTTC. The chain couples TRBV25-1 to TRBJ2-5; D unclear. Germline V gives CDR1 MGHDK, CDR2 SYGVNS. This CDR3 is 14 amino acids long. Trimming pared 10 bases from V and 5 bases from J, leaving 20 bases between.

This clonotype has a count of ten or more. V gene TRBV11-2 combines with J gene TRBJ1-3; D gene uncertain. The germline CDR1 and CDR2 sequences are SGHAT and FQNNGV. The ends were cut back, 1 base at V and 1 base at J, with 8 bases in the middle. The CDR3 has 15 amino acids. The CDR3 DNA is TGTGCCAGCAGCTTAGGTTCCTTGTCTGGAAACACCATATATTTT. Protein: CASSLGSLSGNTIYF.

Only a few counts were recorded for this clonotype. CDR3 in amino acids: CASSARLAGGGNEQFF. The CDR3 DNA reads TGTGCCAGCAGCGCGAGACTAGCGGGAGGGGGGAATGAGCAGTTCTTC. V and J are TRBV3-1 and TRBJ2-1; TRBD2 aligns across 14 bases. The CDR3 loop spans 16 amino acids. CDR1 and CDR2 (germline): LGHDT, YNNKEL (reference sequence). V gave up 5 bases and J gave up 7 bases; unmatched junction bases: 7.

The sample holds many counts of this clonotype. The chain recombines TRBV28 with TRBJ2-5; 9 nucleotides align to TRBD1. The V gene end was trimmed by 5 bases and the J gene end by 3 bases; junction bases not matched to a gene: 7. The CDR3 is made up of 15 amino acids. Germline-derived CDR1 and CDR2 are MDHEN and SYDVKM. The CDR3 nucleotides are TGTGCCAGCAGTAAGAGCGGGACAGGGAAAGAGACCCAGTACTTC. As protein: CASSKSGTGKETQYF.

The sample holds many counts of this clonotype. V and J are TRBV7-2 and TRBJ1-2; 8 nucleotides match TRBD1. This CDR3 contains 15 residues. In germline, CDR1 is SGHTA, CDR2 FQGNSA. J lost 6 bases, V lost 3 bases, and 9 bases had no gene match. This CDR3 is CASSFPKTGEHGYTF. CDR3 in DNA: TGTGCCAGCAGCTTTCCTAAGACAGGGGAGCATGGCTACACCTTC.

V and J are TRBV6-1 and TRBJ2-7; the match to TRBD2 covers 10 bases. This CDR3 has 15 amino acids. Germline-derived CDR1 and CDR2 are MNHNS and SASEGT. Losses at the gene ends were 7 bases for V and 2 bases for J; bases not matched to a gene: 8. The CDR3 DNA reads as TGTGCCAGCAAGCGGCCAGGGACTAGCGCCTACGAGCAGTACTTC. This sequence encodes CASKRPGTSAYEQYF.

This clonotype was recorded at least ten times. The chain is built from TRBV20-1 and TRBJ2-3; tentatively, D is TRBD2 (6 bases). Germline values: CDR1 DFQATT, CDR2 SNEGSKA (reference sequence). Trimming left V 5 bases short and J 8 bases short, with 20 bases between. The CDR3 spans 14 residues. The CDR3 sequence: CSAPRGGSSATQYF. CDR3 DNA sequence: TGCAGTGCTCCCCGAGGAGGGAGTTCGGCTACGCAGTATTTT.

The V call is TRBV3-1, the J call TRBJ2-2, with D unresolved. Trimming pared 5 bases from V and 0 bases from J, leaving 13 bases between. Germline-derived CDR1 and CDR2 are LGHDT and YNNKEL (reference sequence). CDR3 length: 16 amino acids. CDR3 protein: CASSFQAFPNTGELFF. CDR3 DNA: TGTGCCAGCAGCTTCCAGGCCTTCCCGAACACCGGGGAGCTGTTTTTT.

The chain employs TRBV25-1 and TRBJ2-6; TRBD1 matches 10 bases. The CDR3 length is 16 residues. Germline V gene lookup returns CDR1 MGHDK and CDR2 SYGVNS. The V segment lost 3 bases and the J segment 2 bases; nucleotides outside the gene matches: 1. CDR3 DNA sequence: TGTGCCAGCAGTGATGACAGGGGGCCTGGGGCCAACGTCCTGACTTTC. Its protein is CASSDDRGPGANVLTF.

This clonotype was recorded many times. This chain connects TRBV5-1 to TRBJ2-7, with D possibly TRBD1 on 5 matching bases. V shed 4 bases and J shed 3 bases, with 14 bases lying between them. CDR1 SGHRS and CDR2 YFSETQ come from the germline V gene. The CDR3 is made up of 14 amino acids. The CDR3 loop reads CASSPTVIDYEQYF. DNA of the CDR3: TGCGCCAGCAGCCCGACAGTTATCGACTACGAGCAGTACTTC. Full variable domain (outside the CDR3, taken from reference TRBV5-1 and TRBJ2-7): KAGVTQTPRYLIKTRGQQVTLSCSPISGHRSVSWYQQTPGQGLQFLFEYFSETQRNKGNFPGRFSGRQFSNSRSEMNVSTLELGDSALYLCASSPTVIDYEQYFGPGTRLTVT.

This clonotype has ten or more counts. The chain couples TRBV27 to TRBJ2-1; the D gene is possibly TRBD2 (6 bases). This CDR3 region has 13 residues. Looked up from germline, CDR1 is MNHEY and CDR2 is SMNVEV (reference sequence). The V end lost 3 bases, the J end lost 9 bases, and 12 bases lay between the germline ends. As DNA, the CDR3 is TGTGCCAGCAGTTTCCAAGCGGGTACTGAGCAGTTCTTC. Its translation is CASSFQAGTEQFF.